The 14 T cell receptor beta chains below come from one sample, sequenced in a study of T cell responses to AZD1222 COVID-19 vaccine. Sequencing was performed with immunoSEQ multiplex PCR; in TCRdb, only in-frame clones are kept and a portion is missing. The data contain around 140,000 clones, roughly 89% of them seen just once; the ten biggest clones take up around 1.7%. The sample in question was peripheral blood, obtained 28 days after the second AZD1222 dose. Every receptor here comes from an adult who received the AZD1222 COVID-19 vaccine.

This clone was seen only a few times. The chain employs TRBV6-2 or TRBV6-3 and TRBJ2-7; no clear D gene. CDR1 is MNHEY and CDR2 is SVGEGT in the germline V gene. The CDR3 is made up of 14 amino acids. Trimming left V 5 bases short and J 1 base short, with 12 bases between. The CDR3 sequence: CASSPGEESYEQYF. The CDR3, as DNA: TGTGCCAGCAGTCCCGGAGAGGAATCCTACGAGCAGTACTTC.

The chain has TRBV3-1 (or the pseudogene TRBV3-2) and TRBJ2-2; 10 nucleotides line up with TRBD2. V gave up 1 base and J gave up 3 bases; unmatched junction bases: 5. Germline loops: CDR1 LGHDT, CDR2 YNNKEL (reference sequence). The CDR3 is made up of 17 amino acids. DNA for the CDR3: TGTGCCAGCAGCCAAGGGGCTAGCGGGAGTTACACCGGGGAGCTGTTTTTT. Translating gives CASSQGASGSYTGELFF.

This clone appeared a single time. The chain links TRBV11-2 to TRBJ2-5; D gene ambiguous. The CDR3 totals 16 residues. Trimming stripped 1 base from V and 0 bases from J, with 12 bases between. Germline CDR1 is SGHAT and CDR2 is FQNNGV. The CDR3 DNA is TGTGCCAGCAGCTTAGGTGACACCACCTACCAAGAGACCCAGTACTTC. Amino acids: CASSLGDTTYQETQYF.

The CDR3 loop is CASRVNQGYEQYF. CDR3 DNA sequence: TGCGCCAGCAGAGTCAACCAGGGTTACGAGCAGTACTTC. The genes are TRBV10-2 and TRBJ2-7, with a weak D call TRBD1 (5 bases). V was clipped by 6 bases and J by 4 bases, with 13 bases between them. The CDR3 is 13 residues long. CDR1 is WSHSY, CDR2 SAAADI, per germline.

This chain uses TRBV5-1 with TRBJ2-1; a possible D gene is TRBD1 (6 bases). The CDR3 is made up of 16 amino acids. Trimming left V 1 base short and J 0 bases short, with 11 bases between. Germline V gene data show CDR1 as SGHRS and CDR2 as YFSETQ. The CDR3 DNA sequence: TGCGCCAGCAGCTTGACGGGACACATCTCCTACAATGAGCAGTTCTTC. It translates to CASSLTGHISYNEQFF.

The J gene is TRBJ2-7, the V gene TRBV5-1; D might be TRBD1 (5 bases). Germline V gives CDR1 SGHRS, CDR2 YFSETQ. Trimming took 6 bases from V and 5 from J, leaving 21 bases between them. This CDR3 contains 15 residues. In DNA form, the CDR3 reads TGCGCCAGCACCCCCCATCGGACATCTACCCACGAGCAGTACTTC. This sequence encodes CASTPHRTSTHEQYF.

The chain has TRBV6-5 and TRBJ1-1, with D unresolved. Trimming removed 0 bases at V and 4 bases at J, with 15 bases between. The CDR3 is 16 amino acids. Germline values: CDR1 MNHEY, CDR2 SVGAGI. The CDR3: CASSYSRGPGPTEAFF. The CDR3 region has the DNA TGTGCCAGCAGTTACTCGCGTGGCCCCGGGCCCACTGAAGCTTTCTTT.

The chain employs TRBV11-2 and TRBJ2-4; a weak D match, TRBD2 (6 bases). Trimming removed 0 bases from V and 0 bases from J, with 21 bases in between. Germline CDR1 and CDR2: SGHAT and FQNNGV. The CDR3 is made up of 20 amino acids. CDR3 sequence (DNA): TGTGCCAGCAGCTTAGAGCGGGACGATCAGGGAGGCCTAGCCAAAAACATTCAGTACTTC. It specifies CASSLERDDQGGLAKNIQYF.

The chain has TRBV5-1 and TRBJ1-4, with D perhaps TRBD1 (5 bases). Trimming cost V 6 bases and J 7 bases, with 19 bases left between them. Per germline, CDR1 SGHRS and CDR2 YFSETQ. The CDR3 runs 15 residues. The CDR3 nucleotides read TGCGCCAGCAAAATGGGGATAGACAGAACTGAAAAACTGTTTTTT. Its protein is CASKMGIDRTEKLFF.

The CDR3 protein is CASSFAHEREREETQYF. The CDR3, as DNA: TGTGCCAGCAGCTTCGCTCATGAGCGGGAGAGGGAAGAGACCCAGTACTTC. The genes are TRBV7-3 and TRBJ2-5; 8 bases agree with TRBD2. CDR1 and CDR2 (germline): SGHTA, FQGTGA. Trimming removed 3 bases from V and 3 bases from J; junction bases left unmatched: 12. CDR3 size: 17 residues.

The CDR3 DNA reads TGTGCCAGTAGCCCCCAGCGGGGGACAGATACGCAGTATTTT. Residues: CASSPQRGTDTQYF. This rearrangement joins TRBV19 to TRBJ2-3, with TRBD2 matching over 8 bases. Germline lookup yields CDR1 LNHDA and CDR2 SQIVND (reference sequence). The CDR3 is 14 residues long. After removal of 6 bases from V and 3 bases from J, the junction contained 5 bases not matched to a gene.

The chain couples TRBV6-5 to TRBJ2-2; TRBD1 aligns across 8 bases. The CDR3 runs to 16 residues. Unmatched junction bases numbered 6, after V lost 0 bases and J lost 6 bases. From germline, CDR1 is MNHEY and CDR2 SVGAGI. CDR3 sequence reads: CASSYSGRGRAGELFF. CDR3 nucleotide sequence: TGTGCCAGCAGTTACTCAGGCAGGGGGCGCGCCGGGGAGCTGTTTTTT.

The V gene is TRBV7-2, the J gene TRBJ2-1; 10 positions agree with TRBD1. Germline V gene sequence: CDR1 SGHTA, CDR2 FQGNSA. V lost 5 bases to trimming and J lost 3 bases; unmatched junction nucleotides: 13. The length of the CDR3 is 18 residues. Here the CDR3 reads CASSPDGTGESNYNEQFF. CDR3 nucleotides: TGTGCCAGCAGCCCGGACGGGACAGGGGAGTCTAACTACAATGAGCAGTTCTTC.

The CDR3 DNA sequence: TGCGCCAGCTCTGGGCAGCCTGATCAGCCCCAGCATTTT. This codes for CASSGQPDQPQHF. The chain is built from TRBV5-1 and TRBJ1-5; D call uncertain. CDR3 size: 13 residues. V was shortened by 7 bases and J by 5 bases, with 13 bases between the two germline ends. CDR1 is SGHRS, CDR2 YFSETQ, per germline.